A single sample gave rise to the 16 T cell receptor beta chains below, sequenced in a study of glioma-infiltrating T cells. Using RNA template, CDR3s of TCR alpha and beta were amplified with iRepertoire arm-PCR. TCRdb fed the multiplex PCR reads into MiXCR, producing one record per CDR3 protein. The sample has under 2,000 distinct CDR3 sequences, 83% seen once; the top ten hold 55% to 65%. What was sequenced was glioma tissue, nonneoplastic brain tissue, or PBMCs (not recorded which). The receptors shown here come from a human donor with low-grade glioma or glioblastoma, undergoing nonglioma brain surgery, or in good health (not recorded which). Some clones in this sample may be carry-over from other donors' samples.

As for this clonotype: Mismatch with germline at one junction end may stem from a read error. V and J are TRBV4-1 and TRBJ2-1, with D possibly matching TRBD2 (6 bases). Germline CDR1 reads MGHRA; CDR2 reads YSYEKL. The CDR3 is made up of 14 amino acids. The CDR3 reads CASSKEGGYNGQFF. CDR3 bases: TGCGCCAGCAGCAAGGAGGGAGGATACAATGGGCAGTTCTTC.

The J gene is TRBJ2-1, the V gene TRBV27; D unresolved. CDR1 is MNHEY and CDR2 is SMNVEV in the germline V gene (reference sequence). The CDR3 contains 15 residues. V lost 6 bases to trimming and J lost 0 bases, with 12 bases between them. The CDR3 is CASSTRHGSYNEQFF. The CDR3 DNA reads TGTGCCAGCAGCACCCGACACGGCTCCTACAATGAGCAGTTCTTC.

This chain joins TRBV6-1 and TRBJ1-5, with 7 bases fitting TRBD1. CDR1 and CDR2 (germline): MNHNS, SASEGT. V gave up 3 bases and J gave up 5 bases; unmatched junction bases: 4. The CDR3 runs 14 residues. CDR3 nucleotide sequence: TGTGCCAGCAGTGACAACAGGGGTCATCAGCCCCAGCATTTT. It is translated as CASSDNRGHQPQHF.

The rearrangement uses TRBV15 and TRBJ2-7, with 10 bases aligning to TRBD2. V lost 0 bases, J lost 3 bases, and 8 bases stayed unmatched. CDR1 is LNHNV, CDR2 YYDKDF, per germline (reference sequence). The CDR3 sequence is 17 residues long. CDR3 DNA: TGTGCCACCAGCAGAGATGGGGAAGCGGGAGGGCACTACGAGCAGTACTTC. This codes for CATSRDGEAGGHYEQYF.

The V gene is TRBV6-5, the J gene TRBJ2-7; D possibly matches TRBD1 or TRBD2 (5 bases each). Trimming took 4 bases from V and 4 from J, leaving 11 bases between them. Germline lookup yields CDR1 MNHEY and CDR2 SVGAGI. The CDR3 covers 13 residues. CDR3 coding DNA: TGTGCCAGCAGTTCCTCAGAGGGGTACGAGCAGTACTTC. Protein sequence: CASSSSEGYEQYF.

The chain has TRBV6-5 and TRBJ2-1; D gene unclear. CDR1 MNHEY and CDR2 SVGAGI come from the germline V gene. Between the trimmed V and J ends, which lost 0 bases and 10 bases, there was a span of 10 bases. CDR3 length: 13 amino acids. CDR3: CASSYSSLAEQFF. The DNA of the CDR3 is TGTGCCAGCAGTTACTCTTCTTTAGCAGAGCAGTTCTTC.

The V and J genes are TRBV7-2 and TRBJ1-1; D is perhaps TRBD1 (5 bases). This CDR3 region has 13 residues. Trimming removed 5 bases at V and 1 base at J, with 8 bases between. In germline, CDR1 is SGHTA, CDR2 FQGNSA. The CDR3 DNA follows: TGTGCCAGCAGCCTACAGGAGAACACTGAAGCTTTCTTT. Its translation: CASSLQENTEAFF. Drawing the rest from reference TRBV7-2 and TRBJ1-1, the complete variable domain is GAGVSQSPSNKVTEKGKDVELRCDPISGHTALYWYRQSLGQGLEFLIYFQGNSAPDKSGLPSDRFSAERTGGSVSTLTIQRTQQEDSAVYLCASSLQENTEAFFGQGTRLTVV.

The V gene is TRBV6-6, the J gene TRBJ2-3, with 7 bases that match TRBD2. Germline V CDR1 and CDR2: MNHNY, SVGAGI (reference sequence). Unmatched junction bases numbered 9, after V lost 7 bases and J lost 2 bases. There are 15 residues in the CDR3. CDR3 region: CASILSGANTDTQYF. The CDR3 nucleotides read TGTGCCAGCATTCTGAGCGGGGCGAACACAGATACGCAGTATTTT.

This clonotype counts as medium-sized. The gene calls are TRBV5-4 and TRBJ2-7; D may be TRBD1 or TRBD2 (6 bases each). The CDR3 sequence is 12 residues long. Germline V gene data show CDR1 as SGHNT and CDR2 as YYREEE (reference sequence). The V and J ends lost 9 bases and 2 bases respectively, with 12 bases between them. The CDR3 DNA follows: TGTGCCATAAAAGGGGGGCCCTACGAGCAGTACTTC. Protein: CAIKGGPYEQYF.

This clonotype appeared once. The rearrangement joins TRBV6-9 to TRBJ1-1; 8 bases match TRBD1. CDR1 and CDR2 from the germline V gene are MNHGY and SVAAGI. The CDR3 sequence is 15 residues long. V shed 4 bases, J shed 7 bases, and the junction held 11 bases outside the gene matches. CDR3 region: CASSSDREGGFEAFF. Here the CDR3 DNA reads TGTGCCAGCAGTTCGGACAGGGAAGGGGGGTTTGAAGCTTTCTTT.

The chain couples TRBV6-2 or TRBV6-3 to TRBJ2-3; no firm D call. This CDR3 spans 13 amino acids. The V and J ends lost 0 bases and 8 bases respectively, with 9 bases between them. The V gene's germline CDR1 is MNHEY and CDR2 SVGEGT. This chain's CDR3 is CASSYSELGTQYF. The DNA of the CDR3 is TGTGCCAGCAGTTACTCGGAGCTGGGTACGCAGTATTTT.

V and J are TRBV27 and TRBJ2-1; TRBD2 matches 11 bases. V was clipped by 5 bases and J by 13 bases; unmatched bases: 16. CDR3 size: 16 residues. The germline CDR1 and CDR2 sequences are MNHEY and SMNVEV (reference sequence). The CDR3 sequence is CASSTTSGSMVGLQFF. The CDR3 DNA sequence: TGTGCCAGCAGTACTACTAGCGGGAGTATGGTGGGGCTCCAGTTCTTC.

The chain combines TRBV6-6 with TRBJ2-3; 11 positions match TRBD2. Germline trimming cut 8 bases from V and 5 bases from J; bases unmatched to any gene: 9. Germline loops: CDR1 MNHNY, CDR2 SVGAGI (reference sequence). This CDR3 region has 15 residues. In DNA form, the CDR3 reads TGTGCCAGCCCGGGTAGCGGGGGGGCCAGAGATACGCAGTATTTT. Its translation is CASPGSGGARDTQYF.

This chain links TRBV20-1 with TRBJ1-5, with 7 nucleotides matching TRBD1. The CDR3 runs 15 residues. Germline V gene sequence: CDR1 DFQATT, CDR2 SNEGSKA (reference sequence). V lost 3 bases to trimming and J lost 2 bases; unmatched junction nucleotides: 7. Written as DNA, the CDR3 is TGCAGTGCTAGTACAGGGGCCCAGGGCAATCAGCCCCAGCATTTT. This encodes CSASTGAQGNQPQHF.

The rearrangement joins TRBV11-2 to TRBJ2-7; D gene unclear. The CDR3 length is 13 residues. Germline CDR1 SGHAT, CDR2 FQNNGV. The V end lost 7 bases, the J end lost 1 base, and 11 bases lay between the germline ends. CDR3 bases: TGTGCCAGCACCCCGACCCTTTCCTACGAGCAGTACTTC. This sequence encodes CASTPTLSYEQYF.

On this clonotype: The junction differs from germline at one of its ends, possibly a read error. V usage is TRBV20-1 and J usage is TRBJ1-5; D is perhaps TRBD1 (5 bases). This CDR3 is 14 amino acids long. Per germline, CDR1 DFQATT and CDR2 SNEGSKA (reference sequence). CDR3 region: CSARPSGQNQPHYF. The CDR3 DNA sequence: TGCAGTGCTAGGCCATCCGGACAAAATCAGCCCCATTATTTT.